This T cell receptor beta chain was documented in a study of human T cells and chemical hapten exposure. Study-wide points: No change in TCRs above 1 in 1000 frequency was produced by DPC sensitization. Expanded TCRs were compared with controls, and the expanded TCRs formed significantly more large CDR3 similarity clusters. Patch test score was positively correlated with the counts of PT1 expanded TCRs.

This clonotype was seen ten or more times. Its specificity is unknown. TCRdb re-called the RACE reads through MiXCR, storing one row per CDR3 protein. The data show about 120,000 distinct CDR3 sequences, about 11% seen once. The time point was: patch test 3, about 24 weeks after DPC sensitization. The treatment was: therapeutic diphenylcyclopropenone sensitization with weekly scalp DPC. CDR1 and CDR2 from the germline V gene are PRHDT and FYEKMQ (reference sequence). Trimming left V 0 bases short and J 5 bases short, with 3 bases between. The CDR3 totals 12 residues. This TCR derives from a woman aged 45-60 years with alopecia areata. Some clones in this sample may be carry-over from other donors' samples. Sequenced material: whole blood, taken in connection with sensitization to the hapten diphenylcyclopropenone (DPC). V and J are TRBV13 and TRBJ2-3; D remains unclear. The CDR3 spells CASSLGRDTQYF. The CDR3 DNA reads TGTGCCAGCAGCTTAGGTAGAGATACGCAGTATTTT.